This TCR beta chain came from a study of blood T cell repertoires in COVID-19. Using immunoSEQ multiplex PCR, the repertoire was profiled, and TCRdb retains in-frame clones only, with some absent. The sample includes about 290,000 clones, roughly 90% seen only once; the top ten take roughly 0.92%. The CDR3 totals 17 residues. Germline loops: CDR1 WNHNN, CDR2 SYGVQD (reference sequence). Trimming removed 8 bases from V and 1 base from J, with 24 bases in between. The chain recombines TRBV10-1 with TRBJ2-7; possible D gene TRBD1, 6 bases. The sequence was obtained from a woman between 40 and 50 years old who had recovered from COVID-19. Sequences were obtained from peripheral blood. As DNA, the CDR3 is TGCGCCAGCTCGGGGAAAACACAGGGAGCTCAGTCCTACGAGCAGTACTTC. Translation: CASSGKTQGAQSYEQYF.